Below are 10 T cell receptor beta chains sequenced from a single sample in a study of sequential checkpoint blockade in melanoma. Sequencing used immunoSEQ multiplex PCR; TCRdb keeps in-frame clones, though not all of them. The data hold roughly 18,000 clones, with roughly 25% observed a single time. Treatment in this sample: randomized to nivolumab then ipilimumab (arm A) or the reverse (arm B). Here the sequenced sample was tumor tissue (inferred from file names), taken from a patient given nivolumab and ipilimumab in sequence. These receptors were taken from a human donor with melanoma.

Only a few counts were recorded for this clone. The chain combines TRBV5-1 with TRBJ1-3; 7 bases line up with TRBD1. Germline CDR1 and CDR2: SGHRS and YFSETQ. This CDR3 has 16 residues. After removal of 1 base from V and 2 bases from J, the junction contained 6 bases not matched to a gene. The DNA for the CDR3 is TGCGCCAGCAGCTTGCGACAGGGTACCGCTGGAAACACCATATATTTT. This gives the protein CASSLRQGTAGNTIYF.

The table lists this clone with a few counts. The chain uses TRBV11-3 and TRBJ2-7, with 9 bases that match TRBD2. Per germline, CDR1 SGHNT and CDR2 YENEEA. The CDR3 length is 15 residues. The V gene end was trimmed by 4 bases and the J gene end by 3 bases; junction bases not matched to a gene: 7. In DNA, the CDR3 is TGTGCCAGCAGCTCCGGACTAGCGAGAGGCTACGAGCAGTACTTC. Translated, it gives CASSSGLARGYEQYF.

There are a few counts of this clone. V usage is TRBV28 and J usage is TRBJ2-5, with no clear D. This CDR3 is 12 amino acids long. Trimming stripped 1 base from V and 5 bases from J, with 5 bases between. Germline V gene lookup returns CDR1 MDHEN and CDR2 SYDVKM. The CDR3 DNA follows: TGTGCCAGCAGTTTATCTTTGGAGACCCAGTACTTC. Amino acids: CASSLSLETQYF.

A few counts support this clone. The chain uses TRBV14 and TRBJ1-2, with no clear D. V lost 0 bases to trimming and J lost 8 bases, with 13 bases between them. This CDR3 spans 14 amino acids. Germline V gene data show CDR1 as SGHDN and CDR2 as FVKESK. CDR3 DNA: TGTGCCAGCAGCCAAGACCGCGGAACTCAGGGCTACACCTTC. Its protein is CASSQDRGTQGYTF.

The gene calls are TRBV11-3 and TRBJ2-4; D is ambiguous. This CDR3 spans 16 amino acids. Looked up from germline, CDR1 is SGHNT and CDR2 is YENEEA. The V end lost 1 base, the J end lost 0 bases, and 10 bases lay between the germline ends. The CDR3: CASSLGRNLAKNIQYF. Written as DNA, the CDR3 is TGTGCCAGCAGCTTAGGAAGGAACCTAGCCAAAAACATTCAGTACTTC.

This clone is deemed medium-sized. The chain joins TRBV6-8 to TRBJ2-6; D call uncertain. The CDR3 has 12 amino acids. V lost 5 bases and J lost 4, with 3 bases in between. Germline CDR1 MNHGY, CDR2 SAAAGT. CDR3 region: CASSPGANVLTF. The CDR3 region has the DNA TGTGCCAGCAGTCCCGGGGCCAACGTCCTGACTTTC.

This clone has just a few counts. The rearrangement joins TRBV11-3 to TRBJ2-3; perhaps D is TRBD1 or TRBD2 (5 bases each). V lost 4 bases, J lost 2 bases, and 19 bases lay in between. In germline, CDR1 is SGHNT, CDR2 YENEEA. The CDR3 extends over 17 amino acids. The CDR3 bases are TGTGCCAGCAGCTCCTCCGGGACCTTGACCCCCACAGATACGCAGTATTTT. Translating it yields CASSSSGTLTPTDTQYF.

V gene TRBV25-1 combines with J gene TRBJ2-7; perhaps TRBD1 as D (6 bases). V was pared by 2 bases and J by 3 bases, with 11 bases between. Germline values: CDR1 MGHDK, CDR2 SYGVNS. The CDR3 loop spans 14 amino acids. The CDR3 nucleotides read TGTGCCAGCAGTGAAGAGGGGGTGGGCTACGAGCAGTACTTC. Its protein is CASSEEGVGYEQYF.

The J gene is TRBJ1-1, the V gene TRBV28; D remains ambiguous. From germline, CDR1 is MDHEN and CDR2 SYDVKM. The CDR3 is 13 residues long. V gave up 7 bases and J gave up 4 bases, with 13 bases separating them. The CDR3 protein is CASTPLGSTEAFF. The CDR3 nucleotides are TGTGCCAGCACCCCGTTGGGGAGCACTGAAGCTTTCTTT.

The V and J genes are TRBV18 and TRBJ2-5, with D possibly matching TRBD2 (5 bases). Germline values: CDR1 KGHSH, CDR2 LQKENI. The V end was cut by 4 bases, the J end by 2 bases, with 17 bases between. The CDR3 covers 16 residues. In DNA form, the CDR3 reads TGTGCCAGCTCACTCACGCCCGACCCGGGGCAAGAGACCCAGTACTTC. Protein sequence: CASSLTPDPGQETQYF.